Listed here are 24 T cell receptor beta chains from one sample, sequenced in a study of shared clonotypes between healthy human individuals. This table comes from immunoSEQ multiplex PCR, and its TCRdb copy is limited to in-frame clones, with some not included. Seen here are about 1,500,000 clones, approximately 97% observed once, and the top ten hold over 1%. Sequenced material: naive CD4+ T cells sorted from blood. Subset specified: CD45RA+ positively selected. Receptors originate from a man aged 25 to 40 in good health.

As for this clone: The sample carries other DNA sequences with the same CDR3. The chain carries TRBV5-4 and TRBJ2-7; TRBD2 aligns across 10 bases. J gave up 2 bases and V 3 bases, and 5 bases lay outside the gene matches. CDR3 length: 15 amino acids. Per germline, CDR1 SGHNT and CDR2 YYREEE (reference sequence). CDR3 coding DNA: TGTGCCAGCAGCTCCCGGACTAGCGGCACCTACGAGCAGTACTTC. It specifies CASSSRTSGTYEQYF.

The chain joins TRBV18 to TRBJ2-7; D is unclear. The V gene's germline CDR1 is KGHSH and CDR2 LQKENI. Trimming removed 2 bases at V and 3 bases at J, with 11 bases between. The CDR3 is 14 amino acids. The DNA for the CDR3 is TGTGCCAGCTCACCAAGTCAACGGAGCTACGAGCAGTACTTC. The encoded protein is CASSPSQRSYEQYF.

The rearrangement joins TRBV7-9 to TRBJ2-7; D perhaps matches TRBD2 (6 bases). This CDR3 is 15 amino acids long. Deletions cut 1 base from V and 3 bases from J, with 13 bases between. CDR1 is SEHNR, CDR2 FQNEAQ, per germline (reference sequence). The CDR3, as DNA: TGTGCCAGCAGCTTAGTTGGGTCAGCGGGCTACGAGCAGTACTTC. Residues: CASSLVGSAGYEQYF.

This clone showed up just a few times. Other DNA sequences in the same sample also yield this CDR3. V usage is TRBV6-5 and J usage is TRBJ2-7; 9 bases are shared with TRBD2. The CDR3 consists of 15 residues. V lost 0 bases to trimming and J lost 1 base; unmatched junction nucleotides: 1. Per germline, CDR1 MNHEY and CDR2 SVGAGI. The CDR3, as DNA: TGTGCCAGCAGTTACTCGACTAGCGGTTCCTACGAGCAGTACTTC. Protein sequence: CASSYSTSGSYEQYF.

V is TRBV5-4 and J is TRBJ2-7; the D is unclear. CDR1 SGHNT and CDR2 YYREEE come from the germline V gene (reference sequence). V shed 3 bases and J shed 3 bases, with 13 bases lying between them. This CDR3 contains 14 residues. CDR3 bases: TGTGCCAGCAGCTCTGCATTCCCCAGCTACGAGCAGTACTTC. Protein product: CASSSAFPSYEQYF.

CDR3 in amino acids: CAWKGSNLINEQFF. The DNA for the CDR3 is TGTGCCTGGAAGGGTAGCAACCTTATAAATGAGCAGTTCTTC. The chain combines TRBV30 with TRBJ2-1; no clear D gene. Deletions cut 4 bases from V and 7 bases from J, with 17 bases between. CDR3 length: 14 amino acids. Germline CDR1 is GTSNPN and CDR2 is SVGIG (reference sequence). Variable domain in full (rest from reference TRBV30 and TRBJ2-1): SQTIHQWPATLVQPVGSPLSLECTVEGTSNPNLYWYRQAAGRGLQLLFYSVGIGQISSEVPQNLSASRPQDRQFILSSKKLLLSDSGFYLCAWKGSNLINEQFFGPGTRLTVL.

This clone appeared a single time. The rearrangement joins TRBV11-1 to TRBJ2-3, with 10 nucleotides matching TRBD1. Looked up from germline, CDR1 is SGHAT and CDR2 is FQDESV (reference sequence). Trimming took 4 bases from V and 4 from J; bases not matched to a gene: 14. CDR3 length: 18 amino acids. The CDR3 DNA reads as TGTGCCAGCAGCTCCAGGACAGGGGGTTCTATAATACCAGATACGCAGTATTTT. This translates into CASSSRTGGSIIPDTQYF.

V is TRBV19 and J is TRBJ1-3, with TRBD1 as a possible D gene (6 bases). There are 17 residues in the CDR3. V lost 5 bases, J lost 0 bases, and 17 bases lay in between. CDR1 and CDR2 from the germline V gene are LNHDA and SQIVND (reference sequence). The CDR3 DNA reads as TGTGCCAGTAGTGCCACCCAGGACAGACACTCTGGAAACACCATATATTTT. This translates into CASSATQDRHSGNTIYF.

The CDR3 spells CASSLVRAANYGYTF. The CDR3 bases are TGTGCCAGCAGCTTAGTCAGAGCAGCTAACTATGGCTACACCTTC. The V call is TRBV7-3, the J call TRBJ1-2, with D uncertain. V lost 2 bases and J lost 0, with 10 bases in between. The CDR3 length is 15 residues. Germline lookup yields CDR1 SGHTA and CDR2 FQGTGA.

In nucleotides, the CDR3 is TGCGCCAGCAGCCACCCGTTAGATACGCAGTATTTT. The encoded protein is CASSHPLDTQYF. This chain connects TRBV4-1 to TRBJ2-3; D remains unclear. The CDR3 sequence is 12 residues long. Trimming stripped 3 bases from V and 5 bases from J, with 6 bases between. Germline CDR1 and CDR2: MGHRA and YSYEKL.

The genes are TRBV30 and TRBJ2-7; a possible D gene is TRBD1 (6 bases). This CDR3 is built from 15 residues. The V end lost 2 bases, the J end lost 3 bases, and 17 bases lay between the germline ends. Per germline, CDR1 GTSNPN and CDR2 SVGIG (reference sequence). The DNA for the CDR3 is TGTGCCTGGAGTACCGGGACACCTGGGGACTACGAGCAGTACTTC. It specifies CAWSTGTPGDYEQYF.

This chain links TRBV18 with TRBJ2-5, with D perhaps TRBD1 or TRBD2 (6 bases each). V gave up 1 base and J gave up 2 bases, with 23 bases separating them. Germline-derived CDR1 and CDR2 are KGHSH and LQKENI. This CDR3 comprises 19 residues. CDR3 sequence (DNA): TGTGCCAGCTCACCACTCTATACACACAGGGAGGCCTTTCAAGAGACCCAGTACTTC. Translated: CASSPLYTHREAFQETQYF.

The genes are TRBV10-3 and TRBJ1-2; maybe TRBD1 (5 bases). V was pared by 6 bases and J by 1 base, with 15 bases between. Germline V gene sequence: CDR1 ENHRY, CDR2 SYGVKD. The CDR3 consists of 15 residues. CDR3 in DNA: TGTGCCATCAGGCGGGACTCTTGGAGTAACTATGGCTACACCTTC. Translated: CAIRRDSWSNYGYTF.

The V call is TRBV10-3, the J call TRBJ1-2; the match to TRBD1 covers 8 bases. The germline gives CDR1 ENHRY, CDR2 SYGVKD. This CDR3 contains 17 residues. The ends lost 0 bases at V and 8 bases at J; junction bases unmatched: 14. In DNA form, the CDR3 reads TGTGCCATCAGTGAGTCGCCAGATTGGACAGGGATGGACGGCTACACCTTC. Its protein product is CAISESPDWTGMDGYTF.

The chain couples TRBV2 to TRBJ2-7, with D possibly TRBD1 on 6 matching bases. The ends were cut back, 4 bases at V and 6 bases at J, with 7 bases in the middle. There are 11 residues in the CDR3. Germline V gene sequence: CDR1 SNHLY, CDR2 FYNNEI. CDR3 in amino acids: CASSGTAEQYF. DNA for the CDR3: TGTGCCAGCAGTGGGACAGCCGAGCAGTACTTC.

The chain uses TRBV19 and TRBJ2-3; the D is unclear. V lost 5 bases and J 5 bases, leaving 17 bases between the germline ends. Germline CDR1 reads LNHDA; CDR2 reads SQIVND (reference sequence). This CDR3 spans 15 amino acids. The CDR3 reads CASSEIGPAGDTQYF. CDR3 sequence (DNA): TGTGCCAGTAGTGAAATAGGTCCCGCAGGAGATACGCAGTATTTT.

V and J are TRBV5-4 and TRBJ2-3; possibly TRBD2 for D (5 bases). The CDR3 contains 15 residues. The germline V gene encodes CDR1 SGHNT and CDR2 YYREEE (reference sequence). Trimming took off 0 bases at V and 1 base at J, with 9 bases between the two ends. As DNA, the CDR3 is TGTGCCAGCAGCTTGGGGGAGCTGGGCACAGATACGCAGTATTTT. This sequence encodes CASSLGELGTDTQYF.

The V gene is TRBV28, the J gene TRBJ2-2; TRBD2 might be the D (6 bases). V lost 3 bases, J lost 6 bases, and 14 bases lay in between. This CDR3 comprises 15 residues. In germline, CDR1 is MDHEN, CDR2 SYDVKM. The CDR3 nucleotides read TGTGCCAGCAGTTTTCTTTTGGGGGGAGCCGGGGAGCTGTTTTTT. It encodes CASSFLLGGAGELFF.

CDR3 sequence (DNA): TGCGCCAGCAGCTCGATAGCGGTTCAAGAGACCCAGTACTTC. The encoded protein is CASSSIAVQETQYF. V and J are TRBV5-1 and TRBJ2-5; D is possibly TRBD2 (6 bases). Trimming removed 3 bases at V and 2 bases at J, with 11 bases between. CDR1 is SGHRS, CDR2 YFSETQ, per germline. This CDR3 comprises 14 residues.

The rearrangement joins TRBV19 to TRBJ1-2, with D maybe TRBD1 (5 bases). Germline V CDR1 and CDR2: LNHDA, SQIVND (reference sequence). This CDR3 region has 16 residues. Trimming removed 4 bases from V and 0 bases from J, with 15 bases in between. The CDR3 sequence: CASSSRTTGTNYGYTF. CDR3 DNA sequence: TGTGCCAGTAGTAGCCGGACCACAGGCACTAACTATGGCTACACCTTC.

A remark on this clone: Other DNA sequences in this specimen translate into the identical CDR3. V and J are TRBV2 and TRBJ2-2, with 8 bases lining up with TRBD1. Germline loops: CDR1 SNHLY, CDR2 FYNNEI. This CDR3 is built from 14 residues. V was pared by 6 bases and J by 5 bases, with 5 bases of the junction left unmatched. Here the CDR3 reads CASRDRVGTGELFF. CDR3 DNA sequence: TGTGCCAGCAGGGACAGGGTGGGGACCGGGGAGCTGTTTTTT.

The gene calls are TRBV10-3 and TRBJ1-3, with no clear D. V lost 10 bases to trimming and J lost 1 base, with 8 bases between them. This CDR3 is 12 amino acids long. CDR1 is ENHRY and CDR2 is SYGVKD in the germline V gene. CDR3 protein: CATGPSGNTIYF. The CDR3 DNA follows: TGTGCCACCGGCCCATCTGGAAACACCATATATTTT.

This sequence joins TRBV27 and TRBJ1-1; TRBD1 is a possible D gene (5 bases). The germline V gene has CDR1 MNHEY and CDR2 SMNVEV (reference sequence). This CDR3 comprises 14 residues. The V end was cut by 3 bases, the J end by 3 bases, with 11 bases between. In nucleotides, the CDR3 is TGTGCCAGCAGTTTCTGGGGCAGACACACTGAAGCTTTCTTT. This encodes CASSFWGRHTEAFF.

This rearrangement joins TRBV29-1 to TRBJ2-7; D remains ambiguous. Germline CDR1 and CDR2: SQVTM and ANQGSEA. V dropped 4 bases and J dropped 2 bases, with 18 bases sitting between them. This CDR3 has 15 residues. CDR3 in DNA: TGCAGCGTTGTCTACGGTCCTGGACGGGCCTACGAGCAGTACTTC. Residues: CSVVYGPGRAYEQYF.